This TCR beta chain appears in the sequencing data of a study of monozygotic twins with inflammatory bowel disease (dated by TCRdb to the late 2010s). Regarding the research as a whole: The full study comprised 28 monozygotic twin pairs: nine German pairs (four IBD-concordant, five IBD-discordant) and 19 IBD-discordant Danish pairs. Each individual had, on average, about 151 000 unique TCRalpha sequences and 181 000 unique TCRbeta sequences available for analysis. Disease-associated traits were sought mainly through comparisons between IBD patients and their genetically identical healthy co-twins within discordant pairs.

What the study reported, not specific to this receptor: Differing immunosuppressive treatments among patients may have added background noise and inter-individual variability to the repertoires. The analysis was unable to tell different T cell subtypes apart. Fewer clonotypes were shared with other individuals by IBD patients than by healthy twins, most markedly in patients showing signs of disease activity. Concordant and discordant twins showed no difference in repertoire similarity, possibly because of limited statistical power. A decrease in TCRbeta repertoire diversity, as measured by inverse Simpson index, was observed in IBD patients compared with their healthy co-twins. No single strong signal or clonotype linked to IBD turned up in the results, so the idea that one exists was not supported.

About this clonotype itself: The target of this receptor is not known.

An approximately 2.5 ml peripheral blood sample was drawn into PAXgene tubes per donor and stored at -80°C. Without T cell sorting, total RNA was isolated from whole blood using the PAXgene blood miRNA kit on an automated QIAcube. Deep TCRalpha and TCRbeta repertoire profiling with unique molecular barcoding was performed on peripheral blood of monozygotic twin pairs concordant or discordant for inflammatory bowel disease. Smoking habits were recorded for all twin pairs, and each individual was classified as a current, former or never smoker. The method was 5' RACE. Preparation of each TCR library used around 3,500 ng of total RNA. For each sample, cDNA synthesis with SMARTScribe reverse transcriptase was split into eight separate reactions. During cDNA synthesis, template switching was used to introduce unique molecular identifiers that contained a 6-nucleotide sample barcode. TCRalpha and TCRbeta cDNA was amplified by two nested PCRs of 16 and 9 cycles, with bead purification after each PCR. Before amplification, the cDNA was treated with uracil DNA-glycosylase and purified using the QIAquick PCR purification kit. The second PCR added Illumina TruSeq-compatible adapters along with sample-specific barcodes. TapeStation and Qubit were used to check library quality and concentration, and about 5 ng of each library was pooled. The pooled libraries were sequenced with 2 x 100 bp reads and custom sequencing primers on an Illumina HiSeq2500 single-index Rapid Run. Under the source paper's analysis protocol: UMI-based consensus assembly with MiGEC version 1.2.6 was used to correct PCR and sequencing errors. MiXCR version 2.1.1 was used for V(D)J alignment, clonotype assembly and CDR3 extraction. Gene usage, clonotype sharing and MAIT/NKT TCR abundance were normalised by analysing the top 1000, 10 000 and 20 000 clonotypes per sample. Diversity was computed as the inverse Simpson index with the vegan R package after downsampling to 27 000 UMIs. Statistical testing used paired Mann-Whitney U tests on the discordant twin pairs and applied Benjamini-Hochberg correction for multiple testing. TCRdb reprocessed the reads, reporting each CDR3 protein sequence once and no DNA. The V and J calls shown here were made by TCRdb, not taken from the authors' results. This sample's listing comprises approximately 390,000 distinct CDR3 sequences. The ten largest clones add up to 2% to 2.5% of the sample.

The sample was blood. The sequence derives from a human donor with ulcerative colitis or Crohn's disease, or a healthy co-twin of an affected twin (not recorded which).

The CDR3 here reads CSAGRGAGGGETQYF. This receptor chain uses TRBV20-1 and TRBJ2-5; absent DNA, TCRdb's TRBD2 call cannot be checked. The CDR3 covers 15 residues, taking in both the cysteine and the phenylalanine. The coding DNA is unavailable. CDR1 is given as DFQATT and CDR2 as SNEGSKA, both from the germline V gene (reference sequence).